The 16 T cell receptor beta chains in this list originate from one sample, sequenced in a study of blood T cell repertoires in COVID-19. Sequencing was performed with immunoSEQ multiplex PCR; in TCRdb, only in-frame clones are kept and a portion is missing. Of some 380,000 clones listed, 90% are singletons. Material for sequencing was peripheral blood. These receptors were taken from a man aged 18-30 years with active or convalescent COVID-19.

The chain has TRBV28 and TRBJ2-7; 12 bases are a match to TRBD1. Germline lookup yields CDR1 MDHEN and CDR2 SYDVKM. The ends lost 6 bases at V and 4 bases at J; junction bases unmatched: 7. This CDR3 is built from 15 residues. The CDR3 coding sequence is TGTGCCAGCAGGAGGCCGGGACAGGGGGCGTACGAGCAGTACTTC. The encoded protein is CASRRPGQGAYEQYF.

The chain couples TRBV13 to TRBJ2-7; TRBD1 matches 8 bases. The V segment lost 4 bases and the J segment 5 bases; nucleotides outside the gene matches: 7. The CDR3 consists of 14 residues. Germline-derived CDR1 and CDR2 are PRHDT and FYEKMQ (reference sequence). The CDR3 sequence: CASSSTGEVDEQYF. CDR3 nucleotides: TGTGCCAGCAGCTCGACAGGGGAGGTGGACGAGCAGTACTTC.

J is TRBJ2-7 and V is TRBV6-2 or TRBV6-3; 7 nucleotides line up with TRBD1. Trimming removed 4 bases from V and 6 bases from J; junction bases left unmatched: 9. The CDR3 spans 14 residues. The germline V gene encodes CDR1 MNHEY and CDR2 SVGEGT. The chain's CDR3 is CASSSYTGDREQYF. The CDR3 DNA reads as TGTGCCAGCAGTTCCTATACAGGGGACCGCGAGCAGTACTTC.

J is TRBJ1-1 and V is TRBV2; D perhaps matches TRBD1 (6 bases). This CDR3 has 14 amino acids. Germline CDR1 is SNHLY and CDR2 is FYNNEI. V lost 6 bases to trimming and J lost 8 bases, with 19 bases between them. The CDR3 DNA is TGTGCCAGCAGGGCCCGGGACACCACGCTCGAAGCTTTCTTT. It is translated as CASRARDTTLEAFF.

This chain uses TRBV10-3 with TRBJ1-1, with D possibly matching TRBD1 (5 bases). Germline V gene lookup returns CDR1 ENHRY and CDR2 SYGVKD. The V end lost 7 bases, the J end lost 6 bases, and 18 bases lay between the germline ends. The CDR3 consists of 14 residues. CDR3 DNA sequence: TGTGCCATCAATAGTCGGGGCGGGGTGGCTGAAGCTTTCTTT. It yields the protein CAINSRGGVAEAFF.

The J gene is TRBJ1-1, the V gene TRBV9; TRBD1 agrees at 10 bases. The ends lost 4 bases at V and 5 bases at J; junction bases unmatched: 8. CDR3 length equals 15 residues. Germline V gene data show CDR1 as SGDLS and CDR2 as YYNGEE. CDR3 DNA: TGTGCCAGCAGCCCTAGACAGGGGGCGCAAACTGAAGCTTTCTTT. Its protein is CASSPRQGAQTEAFF. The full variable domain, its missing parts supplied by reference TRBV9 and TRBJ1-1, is DSGVTQTPKHLITATGQRVTLRCSPRSGDLSVYWYQQSLDQGLQFLIQYYNGEERAKGNILERFSAQQFPDLHSELNLSSLELGDSALYFCASSPRQGAQTEAFFGQGTRLTVV.

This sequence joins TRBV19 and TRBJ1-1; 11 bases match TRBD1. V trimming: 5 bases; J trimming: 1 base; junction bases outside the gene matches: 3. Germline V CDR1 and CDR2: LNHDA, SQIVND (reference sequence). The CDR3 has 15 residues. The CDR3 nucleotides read TGTGCCAGTAGTCCAGGGACAGGGGGGAACACTGAAGCTTTCTTT. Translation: CASSPGTGGNTEAFF.

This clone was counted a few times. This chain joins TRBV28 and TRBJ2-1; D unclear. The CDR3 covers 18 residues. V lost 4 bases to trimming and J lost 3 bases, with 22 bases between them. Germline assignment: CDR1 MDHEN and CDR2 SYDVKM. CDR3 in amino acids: CASSSPSAARFNYNEQFF. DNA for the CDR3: TGTGCCAGCAGTTCCCCTTCGGCTGCGAGGTTCAACTACAATGAGCAGTTCTTC.

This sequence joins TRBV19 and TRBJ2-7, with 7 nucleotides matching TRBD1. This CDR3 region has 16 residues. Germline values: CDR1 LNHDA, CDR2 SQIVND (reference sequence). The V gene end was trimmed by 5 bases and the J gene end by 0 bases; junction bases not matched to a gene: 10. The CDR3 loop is CASSSPGQPSSYEQYF. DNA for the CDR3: TGTGCCAGTAGTTCCCCGGGACAGCCGAGCTCCTACGAGCAGTACTTC.

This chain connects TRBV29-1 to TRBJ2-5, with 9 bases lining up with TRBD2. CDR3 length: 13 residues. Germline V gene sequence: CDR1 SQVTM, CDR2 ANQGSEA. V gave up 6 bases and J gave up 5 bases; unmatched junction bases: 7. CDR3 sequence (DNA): TGCAGCGTCGCTAGCGGGGTGGGGGAGACCCAGTACTTC. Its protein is CSVASGVGETQYF.

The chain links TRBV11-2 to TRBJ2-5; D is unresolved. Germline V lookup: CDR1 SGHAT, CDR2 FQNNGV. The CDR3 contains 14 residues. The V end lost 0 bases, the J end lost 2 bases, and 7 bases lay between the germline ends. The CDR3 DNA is TGTGCCAGCAGCTTAGAAGTCAGTCAAGAGACCCAGTACTTC. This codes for CASSLEVSQETQYF.

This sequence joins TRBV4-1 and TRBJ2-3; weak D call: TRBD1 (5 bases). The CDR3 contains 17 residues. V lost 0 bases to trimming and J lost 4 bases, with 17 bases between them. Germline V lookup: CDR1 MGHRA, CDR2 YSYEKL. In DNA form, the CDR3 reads TGCGCCAGCAGCCAAGACCCAGTCGACAGTAACGCAGATACGCAGTATTTT. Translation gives CASSQDPVDSNADTQYF.

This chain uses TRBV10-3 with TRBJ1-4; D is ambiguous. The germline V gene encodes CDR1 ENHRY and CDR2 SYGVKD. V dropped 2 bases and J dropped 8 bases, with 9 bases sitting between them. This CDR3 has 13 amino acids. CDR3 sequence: CAISERGREKLFF. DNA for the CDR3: TGTGCCATCAGTGAGCGAGGGCGGGAAAAACTGTTTTTT.

The chain's CDR3 is CASSLLVSGANVLTF. The CDR3 nucleotides read TGCGCCAGCAGCTTGCTAGTCTCTGGGGCCAACGTCCTGACTTTC. V is TRBV5-1 and J is TRBJ2-6; no reliable D call. With 1 base removed from V and 0 bases from J, the gap between germline ends came to 5 bases. CDR1 is SGHRS, CDR2 YFSETQ, per germline. This CDR3 region has 15 residues.

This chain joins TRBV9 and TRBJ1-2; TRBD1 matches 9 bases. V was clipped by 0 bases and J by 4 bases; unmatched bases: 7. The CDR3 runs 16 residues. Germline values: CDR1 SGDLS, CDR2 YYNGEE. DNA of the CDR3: TGTGCCAGCAGCGTAGCCGGACAGGGGCTCCCCTATGGCTACACCTTC. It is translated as CASSVAGQGLPYGYTF. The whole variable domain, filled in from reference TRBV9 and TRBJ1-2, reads DSGVTQTPKHLITATGQRVTLRCSPRSGDLSVYWYQQSLDQGLQFLIQYYNGEERAKGNILERFSAQQFPDLHSELNLSSLELGDSALYFCASSVAGQGLPYGYTFGSGTRLTVV.

The CDR3 DNA reads TGTGCCAGCTCTAGGGAGGGAGGAGGATACAATGAGCAGTTCTTC. It translates to CASSREGGGYNEQFF. The chain uses TRBV6-5 and TRBJ2-1; 7 positions agree with TRBD2. V lost 8 bases, J lost 4 bases, and 11 bases stayed unmatched. Germline lookup yields CDR1 MNHEY and CDR2 SVGAGI. The CDR3 spans 15 residues.